The source of this T cell receptor (beta chain) is a study of T-cell reconstitution after alpha-beta-depleted transplantation in children. The TCRbeta library incorporated unique molecular identifiers. TCRdb re-called the PCR reads through MiXCR, storing one row per CDR3 protein. Among 490,000 or so distinct CDR3 sequences listed, approximately 12% were seen once. The germline V gene has CDR1 SQVTM and CDR2 ANQGSEA. The ends lost 7 bases at V and 0 bases at J; junction bases unmatched: 2. This CDR3 contains 13 residues. The sample holds a few counts of this clonotype. The receptor was derived from a human donor who donated a stem cell graft to a child with combined immunodeficiency. The specimen comprised PBMCs from the stem cell graft donor, sampled from the stem cell graft. This chain joins TRBV29-1 and TRBJ2-1; 8 bases match TRBD1. For the CDR3, the DNA is TGCAGCGACGGACAGGGCTCCTACAATGAGCAGTTCTTC. Translating it yields CSDGQGSYNEQFF.